These 2 T cell receptor beta chains originate from one sample sequenced in a study of breast tumors, draining lymph nodes, adjacent tissues. TCRdb analysed the multiplex PCR reads with MiXCR anew, one entry per CDR3 protein. Counted here are about 130,000 distinct CDR3 sequences, 15% to 20% occurring once; the ten biggest clones make up over 3%. The lymph nodes were axillary draining lymph nodes from breast cancer patients. Material: axillary lymph node tissue. Receptors were obtained from a female donor with breast cancer. Some clones in this sample may be carry-over from other donors' samples.

This clonotype was observed a handful of times. The V gene is TRBV28, the J gene TRBJ2-3; either TRBD1 or TRBD2 may supply D (6 bases each). This CDR3 has 14 residues. Germline loops: CDR1 MDHEN, CDR2 SYDVKM. The V end was cut by 8 bases, the J end by 2 bases, with 14 bases between. The DNA for the CDR3 is TGTGCCAGCGGAGGGGGAGTTTTCACAGATACGCAGTATTTT. It specifies CASGGGVFTDTQYF. Together with reference TRBV28 and TRBJ2-3, the CDR3 gives the full variable domain: DVKVTQSSRYLVKRTGEKVFLECVQDMDHENMFWYRQDPGLGLRLIYFSYDVKMKEKGDIPEGYSVSREKKERFSLILESASTNQTSMYLCASGGGVFTDTQYFGPGTRLTVL.

This clonotype was seen a handful of times. The chain uses TRBV6-1 and TRBJ2-1; D remains ambiguous. Germline V gives CDR1 MNHNS, CDR2 SASEGT. With 6 bases removed from V and 7 bases from J, the gap between germline ends came to 19 bases. CDR3 length: 15 residues. CDR3: CASSKAFTGPNEQFF. The CDR3 nucleotides read TGTGCCAGCAGCAAAGCCTTCACCGGGCCTAATGAGCAGTTCTTC.